This TCR beta chain originates from a study of human T cells and chemical hapten exposure. TCRdb independently ran MiXCR on the RACE reads; one entry per CDR3 protein. The sample includes some 300,000 distinct CDR3 sequences, 4.5% to 5.5% seen only once; the top ten take under 9.5%. Time point indicated: pre-sensitization, week 0. Treatment of the sample: therapeutic diphenylcyclopropenone sensitization with weekly scalp DPC. Findings and limits, study-wide: Sensitizing with DPC caused no change in TCRs above 1 in 1000 frequency.

Germline V gene data show CDR1 as ENHRY and CDR2 as SYGVKD. Trimming pared 11 bases from V and 10 bases from J, leaving 20 bases between. The CDR3 has 12 amino acids. Comment on this clonotype: Its antigen remains unknown.

The sample was whole blood, taken in connection with sensitization to the hapten diphenylcyclopropenone (DPC). V usage is TRBV10-3 and J usage is TRBJ1-2; TRBD1 is a possible D gene (5 bases). This receptor was taken from a woman aged 18-35 years with alopecia areata. Some clones in this sample may be carry-over from other donors' samples. CDR3 sequence (DNA): TGTGCCTCCGGACGAGGGACCGAACCCTACACCTTC. It encodes CASGRGTEPYTF.